This TCR beta chain was profiled in a study of blood T cell repertoires in COVID-19. As for the study in general: Acute and convalescent COVID-19 specimens originated in the United States, Italy and Spain. The analysed material was cDNA or gDNA that came from T cells, B-cell-depleted T cells, or PBMCs.

Participants were aged about 18 to 95 years, lived in under 30 US areas, and enrolled virtually. Donors were grouped by their self-reported clinical history. This clone has only a few counts. Some clones are missing from TCRdb's copy, which holds only in-frame ones; the method was immunoSEQ multiplex PCR. This sample has under 200,000 clones, with 86% found just once. The germline V and J ends were trimmed by 4 bases and 3 bases, with 8 bases remaining between them. CDR3 length: 12 amino acids. Germline lookup yields CDR1 SGHRS and CDR2 YFSETQ. V is TRBV5-1 and J is TRBJ2-7; no firm D call. This TCR came from a man between 40 and 49 years old with acute COVID-19. Source material: PBMCs or T cells enriched from blood (not recorded which). The CDR3 reads CASSKDNYEQYF. CDR3 sequence (DNA): TGCGCCAGCAGCAAAGACAACTACGAGCAGTACTTC.